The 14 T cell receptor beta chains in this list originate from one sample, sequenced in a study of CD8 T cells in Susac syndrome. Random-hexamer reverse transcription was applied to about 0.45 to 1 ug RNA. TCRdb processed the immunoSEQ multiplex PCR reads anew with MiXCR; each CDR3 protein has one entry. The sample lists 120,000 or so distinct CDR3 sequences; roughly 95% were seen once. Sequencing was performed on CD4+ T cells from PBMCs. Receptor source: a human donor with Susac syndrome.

CDR3 bases: TGTGCCAGCAGCTTACAGGGGTGGTTACATCAGCCCCAGCATTTT. This sequence encodes CASSLQGWLHQPQHF. The chain has TRBV7-2 and TRBJ1-5, with D perhaps matching TRBD1 (6 bases). Germline CDR1 SGHTA, CDR2 FQGNSA. The CDR3 covers 15 residues. V was trimmed by 2 bases and J by 5 bases, leaving 13 bases between them.

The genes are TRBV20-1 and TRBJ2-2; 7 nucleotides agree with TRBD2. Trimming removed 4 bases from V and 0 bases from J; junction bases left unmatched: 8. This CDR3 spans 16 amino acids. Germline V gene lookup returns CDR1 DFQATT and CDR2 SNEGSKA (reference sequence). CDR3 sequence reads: CSATDPAGPNTGELFF. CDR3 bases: TGCAGTGCTACCGACCCAGCGGGACCGAACACCGGGGAGCTGTTTTTT.

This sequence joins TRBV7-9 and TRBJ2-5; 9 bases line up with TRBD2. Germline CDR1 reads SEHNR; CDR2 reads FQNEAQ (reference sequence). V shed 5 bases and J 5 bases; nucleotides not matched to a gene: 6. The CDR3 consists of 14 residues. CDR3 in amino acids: CASSRAGGLETQYF. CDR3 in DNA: TGTGCCAGCAGCCGAGCGGGAGGTTTGGAGACCCAGTACTTC. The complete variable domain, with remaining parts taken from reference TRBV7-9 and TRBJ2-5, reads DTGVSQNPRHKITKRGQNVTFRCDPISEHNRLYWYRQTLGQGPEFLTYFQNEAQLEKSRLLSDRFSAERPKGSFSTLEIQRTEQGDSAMYLCASSRAGGLETQYFGPGTRLLVL.

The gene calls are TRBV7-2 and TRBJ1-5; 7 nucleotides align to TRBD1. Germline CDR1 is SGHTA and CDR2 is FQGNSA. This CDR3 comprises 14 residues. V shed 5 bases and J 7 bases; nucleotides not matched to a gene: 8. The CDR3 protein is CASSADRAGQPQHF. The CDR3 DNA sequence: TGTGCCAGCAGCGCTGACAGGGCCGGGCAGCCCCAGCATTTT.

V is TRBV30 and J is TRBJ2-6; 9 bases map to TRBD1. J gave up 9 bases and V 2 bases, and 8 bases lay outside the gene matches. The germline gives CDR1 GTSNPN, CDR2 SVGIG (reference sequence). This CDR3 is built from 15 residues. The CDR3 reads CAWSTSGQGHNVLTF. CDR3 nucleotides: TGTGCCTGGAGTACTTCGGGACAGGGCCACAACGTCCTGACTTTC. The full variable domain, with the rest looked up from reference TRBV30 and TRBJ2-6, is SQTIHQWPATLVQPVGSPLSLECTVEGTSNPNLYWYRQAAGRGLQLLFYSVGIGQISSEVPQNLSASRPQDRQFILSSKKLLLSDSGFYLCAWSTSGQGHNVLTFGAGSRLTVL.

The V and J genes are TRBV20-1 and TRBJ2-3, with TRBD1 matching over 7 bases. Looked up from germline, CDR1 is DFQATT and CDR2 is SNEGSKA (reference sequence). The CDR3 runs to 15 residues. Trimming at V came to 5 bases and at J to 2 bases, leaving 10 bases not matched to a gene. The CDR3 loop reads CSAATGDPNTDTQYF. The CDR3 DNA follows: TGCAGTGCTGCTACAGGGGACCCGAACACAGATACGCAGTATTTT.

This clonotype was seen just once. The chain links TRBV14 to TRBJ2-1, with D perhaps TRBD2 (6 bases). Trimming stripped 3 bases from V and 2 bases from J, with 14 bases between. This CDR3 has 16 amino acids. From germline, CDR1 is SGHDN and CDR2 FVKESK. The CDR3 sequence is CASSQILGGTYNEQFF. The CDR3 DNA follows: TGTGCCAGCAGCCAGATCCTCGGGGGAACCTACAATGAGCAGTTCTTC. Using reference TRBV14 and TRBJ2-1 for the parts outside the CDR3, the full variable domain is EAGVTQFPSHSVIEKGQTVTLRCDPISGHDNLYWYRRVMGKEIKFLLHFVKESKQDESGMPNNRFLAERTGGTYSTLKVQPAELEDSGVYFCASSQILGGTYNEQFFGPGTRLTVL.

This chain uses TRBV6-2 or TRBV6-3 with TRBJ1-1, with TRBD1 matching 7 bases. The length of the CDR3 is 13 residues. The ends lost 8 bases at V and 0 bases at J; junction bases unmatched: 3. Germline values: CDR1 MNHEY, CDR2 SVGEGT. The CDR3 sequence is CASRGQLNTEAFF. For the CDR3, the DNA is TGTGCCAGCCGGGGACAGCTGAACACTGAAGCTTTCTTT.

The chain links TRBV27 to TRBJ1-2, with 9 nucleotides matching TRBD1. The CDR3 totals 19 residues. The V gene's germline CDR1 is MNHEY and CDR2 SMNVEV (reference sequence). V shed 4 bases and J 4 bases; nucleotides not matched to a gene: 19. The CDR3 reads CASSSQVNPGQGRAYGYTF. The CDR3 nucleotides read TGTGCCAGCAGTTCCCAAGTCAACCCGGGACAGGGTAGGGCCTATGGCTACACCTTC.

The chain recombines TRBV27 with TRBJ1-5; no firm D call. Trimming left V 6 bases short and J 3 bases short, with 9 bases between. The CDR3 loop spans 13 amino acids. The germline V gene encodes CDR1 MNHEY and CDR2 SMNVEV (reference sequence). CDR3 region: CASSQGYNQPQHF. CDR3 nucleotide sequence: TGTGCCAGCAGCCAAGGGTACAATCAGCCCCAGCATTTT.

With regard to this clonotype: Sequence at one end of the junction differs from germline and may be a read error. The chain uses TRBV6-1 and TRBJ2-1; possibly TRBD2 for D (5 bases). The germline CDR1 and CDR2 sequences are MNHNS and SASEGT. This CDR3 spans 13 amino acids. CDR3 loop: CASRDPTLLVQFF. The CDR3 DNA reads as TGTGCCAGCCGTGACCCTACCTTACTAGTTCAGTTCTTC.

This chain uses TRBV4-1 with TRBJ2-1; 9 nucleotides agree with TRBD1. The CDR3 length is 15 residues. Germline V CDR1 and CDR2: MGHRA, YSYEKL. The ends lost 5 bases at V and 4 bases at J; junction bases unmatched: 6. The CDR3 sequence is CASSMPGQGYNEQFF. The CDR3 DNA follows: TGCGCCAGCAGCATGCCGGGACAGGGTTACAATGAGCAGTTCTTC.

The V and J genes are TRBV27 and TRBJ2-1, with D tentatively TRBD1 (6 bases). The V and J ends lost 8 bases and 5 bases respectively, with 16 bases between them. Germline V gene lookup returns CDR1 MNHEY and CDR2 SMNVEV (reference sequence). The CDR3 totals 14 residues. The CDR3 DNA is TGTGCCAGCCGATGGACAGTAGAGGACAATGAGCAGTTCTTC. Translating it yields CASRWTVEDNEQFF.

In nucleotides, the CDR3 is TGTGCCAGCAGCTTAGAGGGGACAGGGCCCTCCTACTATGGCTACACCTTC. Its translation is CASSLEGTGPSYYGYTF. The chain has TRBV7-2 and TRBJ1-2, with TRBD1 matching 9 bases. The CDR3 spans 17 residues. V lost 1 base, J lost 3 bases, and 9 bases stayed unmatched. Germline CDR1 reads SGHTA; CDR2 reads FQGNSA.